This T cell receptor beta chain is from a study of cytomegalovirus exposure and HLA in healthy donors. PCR amplification relied on 60 Vbeta primers (plus 13 Jbeta primers). Some clones are missing from TCRdb's copy, which holds only in-frame ones; the method was immunoSEQ multiplex PCR. This sample has approximately 100,000 clones, with roughly four fifths found just once. Germline V gene lookup returns CDR1 ENHRY and CDR2 SYGVKD. This CDR3 region has 14 residues. Trimming took off 5 bases at V and 0 bases at J, with 11 bases between the two ends. This clone showed up just a few times. This clonotype was sampled from a man aged 50-59 years in good health and CMV-seronegative. The rearrangement links TRBV10-3 to TRBJ2-7, with a tentative D call TRBD1 (5 bases). Sequenced sample: PBMCs. The CDR3 here is CAISRRQSSYEQYF. CDR3 bases: TGTGCCATCAGTCGGAGACAGTCCTCCTACGAGCAGTACTTC.